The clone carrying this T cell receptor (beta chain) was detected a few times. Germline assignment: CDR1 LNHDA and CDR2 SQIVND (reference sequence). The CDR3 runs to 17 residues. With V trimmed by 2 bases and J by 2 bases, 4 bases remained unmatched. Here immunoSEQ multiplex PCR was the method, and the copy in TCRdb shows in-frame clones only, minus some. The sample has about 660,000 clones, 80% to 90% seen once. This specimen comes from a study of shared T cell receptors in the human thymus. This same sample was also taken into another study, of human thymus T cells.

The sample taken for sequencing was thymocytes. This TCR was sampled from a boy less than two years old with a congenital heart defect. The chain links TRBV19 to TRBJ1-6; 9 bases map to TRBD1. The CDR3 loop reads CASSITGTGPYNSPLHF. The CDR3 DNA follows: TGTGCCAGTAGTATAACCGGGACAGGGCCCTATAATTCACCCCTCCACTTT.